Below, one T cell receptor beta chain is given with its context. This sample stems from a study of blood T cell repertoires in COVID-19. Participant age was roughly 18 to 90 years, and participants resided in 24 US areas. In assigning cohorts, the study relied on participant-reported clinical history. Two consecutive negative NP/OP PCR tests, clearance, or resolved symptoms defined Cohort 3 recovery. With 4 bases removed from V and 6 bases from J, the gap between germline ends came to 11 bases. There are 12 residues in the CDR3. Germline CDR1 SGHNT, CDR2 YYREEE (reference sequence). Original processing methods: Using reference gene primer amplification, nucleated cell counts were estimated. Method: immunoSEQ multiplex PCR; TCRdb's copy keeps in-frame clones and lacks some. D and trimming were read from the DNA, whereas the V and J calls and clone size are those reported in that table. Altogether over 150,000 clones are present, about 81% being singletons, with the ten largest covering roughly 3.2%.

This clonotype originated in a woman aged 25 to 39 who had recovered from COVID-19. Sequenced material: PBMCs or T cells enriched from blood (not recorded which). This chain joins TRBV5-4 and TRBJ2-7; tentatively, D is TRBD2 (5 bases). CDR3 DNA sequence: TGTGCCAGCAGCCGGAGAGGGAGCGAGCAGTACTTC. Translation gives CASSRRGSEQYF.